The 10 T cell receptor beta chains below were found in one sample sequenced in a study of T-cell reconstitution after alpha-beta-depleted transplantation in children. Using unique molecular identifiers, the investigators prepared the TCRbeta library. TCRdb re-derived calls from the PCR reads in MiXCR, one entry per CDR3 protein. The table has approximately 400,000 distinct CDR3 sequences, approximately 11% seen once. The starting material was PBMCs from the stem cell graft donor, obtained from the stem cell graft. All receptors come from a human donor who donated a stem cell graft to a child with acute myeloid leukemia.

This clonotype was detected a few times. V is TRBV4-1 and J is TRBJ1-1; weak D call: TRBD1 (6 bases). V dropped 0 bases and J dropped 0 bases, with 14 bases sitting between them. CDR1 MGHRA and CDR2 YSYEKL come from the germline V gene. This CDR3 has 17 amino acids. The CDR3 spells CASSQEPTGPMNTEAFF. Here the CDR3 DNA reads TGCGCCAGCAGCCAAGAGCCGACAGGTCCCATGAACACTGAAGCTTTCTTT.

This clonotype was counted at least ten times. This chain connects TRBV5-1 to TRBJ2-2; D is tentatively TRBD1 or TRBD2 (5 bases each). The germline V gene has CDR1 SGHRS and CDR2 YFSETQ. V was shortened by 5 bases and J by 3 bases, with 11 bases between the two germline ends. The CDR3 extends over 14 amino acids. CDR3 loop: CASSRDGYTGELFF. The DNA of the CDR3 is TGCGCCAGCAGTAGGGACGGATACACCGGGGAGCTGTTTTTT.

This clonotype was observed a handful of times. The CDR3 reads CASGRGGDLRYNEQFF. For the CDR3, the DNA is TGTGCCAGCGGGAGAGGTGGAGACTTAAGGTACAATGAGCAGTTCTTC. This sequence joins TRBV6-2 or TRBV6-3 and TRBJ2-1, with D possibly matching TRBD2 (5 bases). V was trimmed by 8 bases and J by 4 bases, leaving 21 bases between them. The CDR3 covers 16 residues. Germline loops: CDR1 MNHEY, CDR2 SVGEGT.

This clonotype appeared a few times. The chain recombines TRBV5-1 with TRBJ2-2; possibly TRBD1 for D (6 bases). CDR1 and CDR2 (germline): SGHRS, YFSETQ. The CDR3 has 15 residues. V was clipped by 4 bases and J by 3 bases, with 13 bases between them. DNA of the CDR3: TGCGCCAGCAGCCCCCGACCAGGGGACACCGGGGAGCTGTTTTTT. Encoded protein: CASSPRPGDTGELFF. Drawing the rest from reference TRBV5-1 and TRBJ2-2, the complete variable domain is KAGVTQTPRYLIKTRGQQVTLSCSPISGHRSVSWYQQTPGQGLQFLFEYFSETQRNKGNFPGRFSGRQFSNSRSEMNVSTLELGDSALYLCASSPRPGDTGELFFGEGSRLTVL.

This clonotype was detected a few times. The V and J genes are TRBV20-1 and TRBJ2-3, with 12 bases fitting TRBD1. Germline values: CDR1 DFQATT, CDR2 SNEGSKA (reference sequence). V shed 1 base and J 6 bases; nucleotides not matched to a gene: 11. The CDR3 consists of 17 residues. The CDR3 DNA sequence: TGCAGTGCTAGAGTGGGCCCGGGACAGGGGGCAAGCGATACGCAGTATTTT. Protein: CSARVGPGQGASDTQYF.

This clonotype has a handful of counts. The chain has TRBV20-1 and TRBJ2-3; 9 nucleotides agree with TRBD2. The CDR3 contains 15 residues. The V segment lost 8 bases and the J segment 2 bases; nucleotides outside the gene matches: 11. The germline V gene encodes CDR1 DFQATT and CDR2 SNEGSKA (reference sequence). The CDR3 loop reads CSLERGEGVTDTQYF. The DNA for the CDR3 is TGCAGTCTAGAGCGGGGGGAGGGGGTCACAGATACGCAGTATTTT.

Many counts were recorded for this clonotype. The chain links TRBV3-1 to TRBJ2-7; 9 nucleotides align to TRBD1. Looked up from germline, CDR1 is LGHDT and CDR2 is YNNKEL (reference sequence). The V and J ends lost 1 base and 3 bases, in that order; junction bases with no gene match: 4. This CDR3 comprises 15 residues. The CDR3 spells CASSQGGQGNYEQYF. DNA for the CDR3: TGTGCCAGCAGCCAAGGGGGACAGGGAAACTACGAGCAGTACTTC.

This clonotype was seen more than once but under ten times. The rearrangement joins TRBV3-1 to TRBJ1-5; 9 bases are a match to TRBD1. This CDR3 has 15 amino acids. The V gene's germline CDR1 is LGHDT and CDR2 YNNKEL (reference sequence). V was clipped by 1 base and J by 5 bases; unmatched bases: 3. CDR3 protein: CASSQGTGDYQPQHF. The DNA of the CDR3 is TGTGCCAGCAGCCAAGGGACAGGGGATTATCAGCCCCAGCATTTT.

The V call is TRBV5-1, the J call TRBJ1-1; D perhaps matches TRBD1 (6 bases). The length of the CDR3 is 14 residues. The V end was cut by 0 bases, the J end by 5 bases, with 11 bases between. The germline gives CDR1 SGHRS, CDR2 YFSETQ. The CDR3 region has the DNA TGCGCCAGCAGCTTGGGGGACACCGGTACTGAAGCTTTCTTT. Translating gives CASSLGDTGTEAFF.

This clonotype was observed a handful of times. The chain combines TRBV6-2 or TRBV6-3 with TRBJ2-1; TRBD2 agrees at 9 bases. The germline CDR1 and CDR2 sequences are MNHEY and SVGEGT. The CDR3 has 22 amino acids. After removal of 2 bases from V and 0 bases from J, the junction contained 20 bases not matched to a gene. The CDR3, as DNA: TGTGCCAGCAGTTACCAGACCCAGGTAGCGGGAGCCCCACGGAGCTCCTACAATGAGCAGTTCTTC. This codes for CASSYQTQVAGAPRSSYNEQFF.